This T cell receptor (beta chain) comes out of a study of blood T cell repertoires in COVID-19. At the level of the study: Researchers got acute and convalescent COVID-19 samples from the United States, Italy and Spain. In each case, the material was cDNA or gDNA derived from T cells, B-cell-depleted T cells, or PBMCs.

V lost 3 bases and J lost 6; bases outside the gene matches: 10. The CDR3 is 18 residues long. Germline V gives CDR1 MNHEY, CDR2 SMNVEV (reference sequence). In the original processing: For nucleated cells, counts were estimated from reference gene primer amplification. Assay used: immunoSEQ multiplex PCR; TCRdb lists only in-frame clones, some missing. The V and J calls and clone size come from that table; D and trimming were worked out from the DNA. Of tens of thousands of clones in the sample, more than 65% were seen once. V is TRBV27 and J is TRBJ2-2; TRBD2 aligns across 13 bases. Sequenced sample: peripheral blood. This receptor was obtained from a woman at least 80 years old with active or convalescent COVID-19. CDR3 bases: TGTGCCAGCAGTTTTCGTACTAGCGGGGGGGCTGGGCCCGGGGAGCTGTTTTTT. Translated, it gives CASSFRTSGGAGPGELFF.